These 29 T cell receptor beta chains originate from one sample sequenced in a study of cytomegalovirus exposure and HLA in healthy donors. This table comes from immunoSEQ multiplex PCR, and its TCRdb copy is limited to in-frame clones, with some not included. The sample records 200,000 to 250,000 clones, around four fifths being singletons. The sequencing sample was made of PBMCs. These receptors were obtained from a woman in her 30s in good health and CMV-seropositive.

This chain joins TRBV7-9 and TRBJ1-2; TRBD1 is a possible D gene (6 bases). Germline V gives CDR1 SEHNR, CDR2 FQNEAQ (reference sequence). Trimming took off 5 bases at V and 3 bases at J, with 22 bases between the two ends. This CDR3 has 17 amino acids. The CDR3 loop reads CASSPHRASWSDYGYTF. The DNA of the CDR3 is TGTGCCAGCAGCCCCCACAGGGCTTCCTGGAGCGACTATGGCTACACCTTC.

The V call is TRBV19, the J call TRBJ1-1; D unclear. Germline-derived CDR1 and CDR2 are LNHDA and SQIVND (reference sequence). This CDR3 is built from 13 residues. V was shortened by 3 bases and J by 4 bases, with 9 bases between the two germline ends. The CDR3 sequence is CASSMSRGTEAFF. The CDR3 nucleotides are TGTGCCAGTAGTATGTCACGGGGCACTGAAGCTTTCTTT.

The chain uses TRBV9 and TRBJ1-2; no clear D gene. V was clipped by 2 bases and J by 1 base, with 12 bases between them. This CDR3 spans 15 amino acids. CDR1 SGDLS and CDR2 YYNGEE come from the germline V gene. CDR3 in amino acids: CASSVDPRGNYGYTF. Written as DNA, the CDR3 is TGTGCCAGCAGCGTGGATCCCCGAGGTAACTATGGCTACACCTTC.

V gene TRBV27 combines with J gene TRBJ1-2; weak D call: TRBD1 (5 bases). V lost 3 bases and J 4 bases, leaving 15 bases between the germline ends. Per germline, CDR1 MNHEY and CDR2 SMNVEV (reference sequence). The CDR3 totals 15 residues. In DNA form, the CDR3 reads TGTGCCAGCAGTTTGGGGGGGAATCGGTTCTATGGCTACACCTTC. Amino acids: CASSLGGNRFYGYTF.

The CDR3 DNA follows: TGTGCCAGCAGTGAACTCTCAGGTGGTGGGAATGAAAAACTGTTTTTT. This codes for CASSELSGGGNEKLFF. V usage is TRBV6-1 and J usage is TRBJ1-4; D call uncertain. CDR3 length: 16 residues. Germline V CDR1 and CDR2: MNHNS, SASEGT. The germline V and J ends were trimmed by 2 bases and 5 bases, with 15 bases remaining between them.

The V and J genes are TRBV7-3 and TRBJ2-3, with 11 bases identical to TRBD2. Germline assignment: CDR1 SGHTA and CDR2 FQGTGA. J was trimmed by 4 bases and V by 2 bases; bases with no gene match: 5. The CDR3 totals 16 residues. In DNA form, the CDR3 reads TGTGCCAGCAGCTTAGGGCTAGCGGGAGGAGCAGATACGCAGTATTTT. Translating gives CASSLGLAGGADTQYF.

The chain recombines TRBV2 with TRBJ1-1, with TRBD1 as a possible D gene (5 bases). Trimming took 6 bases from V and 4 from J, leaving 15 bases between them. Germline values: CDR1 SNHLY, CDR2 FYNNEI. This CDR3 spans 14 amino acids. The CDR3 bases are TGTGCCAGCAGGGAGTGGGGGTTAGGCACTGAAGCTTTCTTT. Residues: CASREWGLGTEAFF.

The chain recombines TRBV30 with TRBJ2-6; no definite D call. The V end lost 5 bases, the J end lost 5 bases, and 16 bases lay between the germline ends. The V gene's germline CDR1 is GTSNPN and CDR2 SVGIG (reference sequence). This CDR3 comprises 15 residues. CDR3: CAWGPSAGRANVLTF. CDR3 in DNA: TGTGCCTGGGGACCAAGTGCCGGTAGGGCCAACGTCCTGACTTTC.

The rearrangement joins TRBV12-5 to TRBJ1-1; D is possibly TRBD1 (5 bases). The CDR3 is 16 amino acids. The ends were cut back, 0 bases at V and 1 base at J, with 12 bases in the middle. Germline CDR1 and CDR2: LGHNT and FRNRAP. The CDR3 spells CASGLVSGRKNTEAFF. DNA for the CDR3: TGTGCTAGTGGTTTGGTATCGGGACGGAAGAACACTGAAGCTTTCTTT.

This CDR3 is CASSERGTEADTQYF. The CDR3, as DNA: TGTGCCAGCAGTGAAAGAGGGACAGAAGCAGATACGCAGTATTTT. V gene TRBV2 combines with J gene TRBJ2-3, with 7 bases lining up with TRBD1. The CDR3 length is 15 residues. From germline, CDR1 is SNHLY and CDR2 FYNNEI. Losses at the gene ends were 2 bases for V and 4 bases for J; bases not matched to a gene: 6.

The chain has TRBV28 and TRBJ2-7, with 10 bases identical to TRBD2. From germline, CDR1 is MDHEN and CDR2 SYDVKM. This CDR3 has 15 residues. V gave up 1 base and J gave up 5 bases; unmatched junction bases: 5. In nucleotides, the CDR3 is TGTGCCAGCAGTTTATTGCTAGCGGGAGTCAACGAGCAGTACTTC. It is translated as CASSLLLAGVNEQYF.

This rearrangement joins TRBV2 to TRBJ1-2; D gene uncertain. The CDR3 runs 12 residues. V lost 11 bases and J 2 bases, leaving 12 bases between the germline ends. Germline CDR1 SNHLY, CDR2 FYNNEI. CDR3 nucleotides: TGTGCCCTGGCGGCTGGGAACTATGGCTACACCTTC. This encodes CALAAGNYGYTF.

The CDR3 loop is CASSYLSGSGEETQYF. In DNA form, the CDR3 reads TGTGCCAGCAGCTACCTTAGCGGGAGTGGCGAGGAGACCCAGTACTTC. The chain carries TRBV7-8 and TRBJ2-5, with 9 nucleotides matching TRBD2. The CDR3 spans 16 residues. V lost 4 bases to trimming and J lost 5 bases; unmatched junction nucleotides: 11. CDR1 is SGHVS, CDR2 FQNEAQ, per germline.

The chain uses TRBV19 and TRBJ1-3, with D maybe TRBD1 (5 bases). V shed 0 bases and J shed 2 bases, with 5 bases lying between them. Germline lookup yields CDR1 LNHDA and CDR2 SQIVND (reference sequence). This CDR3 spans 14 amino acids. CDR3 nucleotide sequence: TGTGCCAGTAGTATAGACAGGGCTGGAAACACCATATATTTT. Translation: CASSIDRAGNTIYF.

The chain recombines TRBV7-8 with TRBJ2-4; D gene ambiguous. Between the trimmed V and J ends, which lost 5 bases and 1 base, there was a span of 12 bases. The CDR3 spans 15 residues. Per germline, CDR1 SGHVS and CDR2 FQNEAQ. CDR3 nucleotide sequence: TGTGCCAGCAGCCAAGCGCGGATGGCCAAAAACATTCAGTACTTC. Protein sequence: CASSQARMAKNIQYF.

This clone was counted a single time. CDR3 protein: CASSADYSNQPQHF. CDR3 nucleotides: TGTGCCAGCAGCGCGGATTATAGCAATCAGCCCCAGCATTTT. The rearrangement uses TRBV27 and TRBJ1-5; D not resolved. The V gene's germline CDR1 is MNHEY and CDR2 SMNVEV (reference sequence). V was trimmed by 6 bases and J by 0 bases, leaving 9 bases between them. This CDR3 is built from 14 residues.

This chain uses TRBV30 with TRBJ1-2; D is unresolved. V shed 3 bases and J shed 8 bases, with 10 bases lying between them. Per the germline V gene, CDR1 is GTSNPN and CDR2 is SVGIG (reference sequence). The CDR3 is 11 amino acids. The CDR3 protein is CAWRAPDGYTF. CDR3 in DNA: TGTGCCTGGAGAGCCCCGGACGGCTACACCTTC.

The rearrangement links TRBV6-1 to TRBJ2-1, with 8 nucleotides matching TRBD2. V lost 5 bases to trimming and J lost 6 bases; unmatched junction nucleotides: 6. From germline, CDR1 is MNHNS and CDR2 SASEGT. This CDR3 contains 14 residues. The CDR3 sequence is CASSPLGTSNEQFF. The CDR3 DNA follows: TGTGCCAGCAGTCCTCTTGGGACTAGCAATGAGCAGTTCTTC.

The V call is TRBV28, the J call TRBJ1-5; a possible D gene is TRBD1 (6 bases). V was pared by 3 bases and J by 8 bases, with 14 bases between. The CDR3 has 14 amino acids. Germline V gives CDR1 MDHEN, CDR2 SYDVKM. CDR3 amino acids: CASSLQQGWEPQHF. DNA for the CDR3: TGTGCCAGCAGTTTGCAGCAGGGGTGGGAGCCCCAGCATTTT. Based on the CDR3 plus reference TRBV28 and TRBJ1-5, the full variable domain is DVKVTQSSRYLVKRTGEKVFLECVQDMDHENMFWYRQDPGLGLRLIYFSYDVKMKEKGDIPEGYSVSREKKERFSLILESASTNQTSMYLCASSLQQGWEPQHFGDGTRLSIL.

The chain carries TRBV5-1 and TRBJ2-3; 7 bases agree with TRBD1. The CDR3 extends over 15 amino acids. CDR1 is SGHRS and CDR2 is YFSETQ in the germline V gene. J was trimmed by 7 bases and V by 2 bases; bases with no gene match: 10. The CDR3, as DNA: TGCGCCAGCAGCTTTTACGGGACAGCTTCAAATACGCAGTATTTT. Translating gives CASSFYGTASNTQYF. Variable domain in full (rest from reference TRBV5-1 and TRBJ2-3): KAGVTQTPRYLIKTRGQQVTLSCSPISGHRSVSWYQQTPGQGLQFLFEYFSETQRNKGNFPGRFSGRQFSNSRSEMNVSTLELGDSALYLCASSFYGTASNTQYFGPGTRLTVL.

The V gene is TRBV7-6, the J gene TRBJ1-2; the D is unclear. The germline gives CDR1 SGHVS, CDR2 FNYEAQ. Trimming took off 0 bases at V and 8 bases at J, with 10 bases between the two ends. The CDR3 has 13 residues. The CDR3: CASSLARLGGYTF. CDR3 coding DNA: TGTGCCAGCAGCTTAGCCCGCTTGGGAGGCTACACCTTC. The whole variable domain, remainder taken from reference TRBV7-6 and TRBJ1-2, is GAGVSQSPRYKVTKRGQDVALRCDPISGHVSLYWYRQALGQGPEFLTYFNYEAQQDKSGLPNDRFSAERPEGSISTLTIQRTEQRDSAMYRCASSLARLGGYTFGSGTRLTVV.

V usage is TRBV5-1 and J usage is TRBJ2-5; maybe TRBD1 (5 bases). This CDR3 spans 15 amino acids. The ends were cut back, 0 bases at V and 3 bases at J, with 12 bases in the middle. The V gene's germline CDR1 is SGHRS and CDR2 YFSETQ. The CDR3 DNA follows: TGCGCCAGCAGCTTGGCCTACGAAGGGGAAGAGACCCAGTACTTC. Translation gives CASSLAYEGEETQYF.

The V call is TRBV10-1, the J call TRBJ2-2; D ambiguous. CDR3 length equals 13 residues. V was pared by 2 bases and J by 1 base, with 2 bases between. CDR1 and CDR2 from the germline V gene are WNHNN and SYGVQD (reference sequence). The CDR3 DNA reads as TGCGCCAGCAGTGAGGGGAACACCGGGGAGCTGTTTTTT. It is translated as CASSEGNTGELFF.

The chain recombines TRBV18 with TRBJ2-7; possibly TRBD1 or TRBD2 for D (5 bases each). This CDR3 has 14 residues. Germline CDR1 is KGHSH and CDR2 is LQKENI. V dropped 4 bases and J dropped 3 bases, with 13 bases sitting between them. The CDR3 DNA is TGTGCCAGCTCACTCCGGGACGGACACTACGAGCAGTACTTC. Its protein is CASSLRDGHYEQYF.

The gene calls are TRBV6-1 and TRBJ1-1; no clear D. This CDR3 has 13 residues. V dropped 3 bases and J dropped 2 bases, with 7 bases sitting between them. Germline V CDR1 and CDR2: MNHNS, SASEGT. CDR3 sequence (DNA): TGTGCCAGCAGTGACTTGCCCAACACTGAAGCTTTCTTT. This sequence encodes CASSDLPNTEAFF.

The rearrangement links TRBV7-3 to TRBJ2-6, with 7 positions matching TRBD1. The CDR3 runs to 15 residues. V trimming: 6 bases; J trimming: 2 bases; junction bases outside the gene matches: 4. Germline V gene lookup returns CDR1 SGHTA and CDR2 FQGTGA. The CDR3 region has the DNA TGTGCCAGCAGACCTACAGGGGCTGGGGCCAACGTCCTGACTTTC. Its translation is CASRPTGAGANVLTF.

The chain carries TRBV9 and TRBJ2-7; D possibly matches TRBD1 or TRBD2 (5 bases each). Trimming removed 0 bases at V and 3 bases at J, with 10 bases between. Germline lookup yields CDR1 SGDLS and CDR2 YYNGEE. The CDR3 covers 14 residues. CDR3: CASSVEGTNYEQYF. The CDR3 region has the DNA TGTGCCAGCAGCGTAGAAGGGACCAACTACGAGCAGTACTTC.

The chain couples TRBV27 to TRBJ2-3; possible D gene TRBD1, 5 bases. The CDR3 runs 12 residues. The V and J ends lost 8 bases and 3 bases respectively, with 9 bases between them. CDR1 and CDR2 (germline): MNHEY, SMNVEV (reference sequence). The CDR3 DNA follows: TGTGCCAGCTGCGACAGAACAGATACGCAGTATTTT. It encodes CASCDRTDTQYF.

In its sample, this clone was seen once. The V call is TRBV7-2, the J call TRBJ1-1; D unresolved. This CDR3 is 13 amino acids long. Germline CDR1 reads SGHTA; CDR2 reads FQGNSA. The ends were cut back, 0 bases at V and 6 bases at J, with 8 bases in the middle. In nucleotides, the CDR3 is TGTGCCAGCAGCTTAGCTTCTTTATCTGAAGCTTTCTTT. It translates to CASSLASLSEAFF.